A single sample is the source of the 23 T cell receptor beta chains below, sequenced in a study of spatial heterogeneity in lung cancer. As for time point: sample taken at primary tumor resection. No cell sorting; template was whole RNA from tumor, lung tissue or PBMC. TCRdb independently ran MiXCR on the 5' RACE reads; one entry per CDR3 protein. The data show 36,000 or so distinct CDR3 sequences, around 5.2% seen once. The sample in question was PBMCs, obtained at surgery. These receptors all stem from a female donor with early-stage non-small cell lung cancer.

This clonotype was counted many times. The V gene is TRBV20-1, the J gene TRBJ2-1; D is possibly TRBD2 (6 bases). V gave up 3 bases and J gave up 7 bases, with 16 bases separating them. Germline CDR1 is DFQATT and CDR2 is SNEGSKA (reference sequence). The CDR3 is 14 residues long. CDR3 protein: CSARGDSIQNEQFF. CDR3 DNA: TGCAGTGCTAGGGGGGACTCAATTCAAAATGAGCAGTTCTTC.

The gene calls are TRBV9 and TRBJ1-3, with D perhaps TRBD1 (6 bases). The CDR3 has 12 residues. CDR1 is SGDLS and CDR2 is YYNGEE in the germline V gene. V was pared by 2 bases and J by 10 bases, with 10 bases between. The CDR3 bases are TGTGCCAGCAGCGTCAACAGGGAAACCATATATTTT. It yields the protein CASSVNRETIYF.

This clonotype came up many times. This chain connects TRBV20-1 to TRBJ2-5; 8 bases are shared with TRBD1. Germline loops: CDR1 DFQATT, CDR2 SNEGSKA (reference sequence). J was trimmed by 5 bases and V by 5 bases; bases with no gene match: 4. CDR3 length equals 12 residues. Written as DNA, the CDR3 is TGCAGTGCTCCAGGGGGCTCGGAGACCCAGTACTTC. It codes for CSAPGGSETQYF.

This clonotype was counted many times. The chain employs TRBV5-1 and TRBJ1-2; the D gene is possibly TRBD1 (6 bases). V lost 5 bases and J lost 4, with 12 bases in between. CDR1 is SGHRS and CDR2 is YFSETQ in the germline V gene. This CDR3 has 13 residues. The CDR3 here is CASRGTSSYGYTF. The CDR3 DNA reads as TGCGCCAGCAGGGGGACATCTAGCTATGGCTACACCTTC.

This clonotype was detected ten times or more. This chain joins TRBV15 and TRBJ1-5, with D possibly being TRBD1 (6 bases). Germline V lookup: CDR1 LNHNV, CDR2 YYDKDF (reference sequence). CDR3 size: 16 residues. Trimming removed 1 base at V and 6 bases at J, with 16 bases between. CDR3 in amino acids: CATSRGVGEGGQPQHF. The CDR3 coding sequence is TGTGCCACCAGCAGAGGAGTGGGGGAGGGGGGTCAGCCCCAGCATTTT.

About this clonotype: A read error is possible here, since a much larger clone lies one base away. Because the CDR3 is missing its conserved closing phenylalanine or tryptophan, this is likely a read error. This chain joins TRBV28 and TRBJ1-1, with unresolved D. CDR3 size: 13 residues. Germline-derived CDR1 and CDR2 are MDHEN and SYDVKM. The V end lost 3 bases, the J end lost 0 bases, and 5 bases lay between the germline ends. The CDR3 nucleotides read TGTGCCAGCAGTTTTGGATTGAACACTGAAGCTTTCTCT. Protein product: CASSFGLNTEAFS.

This clonotype was recorded a few times. Compared with germline, one end of the junction differs, possibly owing to a read error. V and J are TRBV9 and TRBJ1-1; 7 nucleotides match TRBD1. This CDR3 is built from 15 residues. Germline CDR1 is SGDLS and CDR2 is YYNGEE. CDR3 region: CANSAGTALDTEAFF. In DNA, the CDR3 is TGTGCCAACAGCGCCGGGACAGCTCTTGACACTGAAGCTTTCTTT.

CDR3 nucleotides: TGTGCCAGCAGCGCACGGGGCTCTAATCAGCCCCAGCATTTT. This gives the protein CASSARGSNQPQHF. The chain joins TRBV3-1 to TRBJ1-5, with D perhaps matching TRBD1 (5 bases). V was clipped by 5 bases and J by 4 bases, with 12 bases between them. There are 14 residues in the CDR3. The germline V gene encodes CDR1 LGHDT and CDR2 YNNKEL (reference sequence).

This clonotype has at least ten counts. V is TRBV5-6 and J is TRBJ1-1, with D perhaps TRBD1 (5 bases). In germline, CDR1 is SGHDT, CDR2 YYEEEE. This CDR3 is 16 amino acids long. V lost 6 bases, J lost 1 base, and 19 bases lay in between. In DNA form, the CDR3 reads TGTGCCAGCACTTTTGGGAGGGGCAGGTGGAACACTGAAGCTTTCTTT. Amino acids: CASTFGRGRWNTEAFF.

Ten or more counts support this clonotype. The genes are TRBV5-4 and TRBJ2-7; D is unresolved. V lost 1 base to trimming and J lost 3 bases, with 8 bases between them. Germline CDR1 SGHNT, CDR2 YYREEE (reference sequence). This CDR3 has 13 residues. Here the CDR3 reads CASSLNHGYEQYF. The CDR3 nucleotides read TGTGCCAGCAGCTTGAATCACGGCTACGAGCAGTACTTC.

This clonotype was observed at least ten times. The rearrangement links TRBV23-1 to TRBJ2-1, with D perhaps TRBD2 (6 bases). TRBV23-1 has ORF status, its function being uncertain. The V end lost 2 bases, the J end lost 0 bases, and 17 bases lay between the germline ends. The CDR3 has 18 amino acids. This chain's CDR3 is CASSQTGTDLFSYNEQFF. CDR3 nucleotide sequence: TGCGCCAGCAGTCAAACCGGGACTGACTTGTTCTCCTACAATGAGCAGTTCTTC.

There are many counts of this clonotype. This rearrangement joins TRBV2 to TRBJ2-2; D might be TRBD1 (6 bases). V lost 5 bases, J lost 3 bases, and 7 bases lay in between. CDR3 size: 13 residues. Germline V lookup: CDR1 SNHLY, CDR2 FYNNEI. The CDR3 here is CASSQGYTGELFF. CDR3 DNA: TGTGCCAGCAGTCAGGGGTACACCGGGGAGCTGTTTTTT.

This clonotype was counted many times. J is TRBJ2-2 and V is TRBV3-1; 11 bases are a match to TRBD2. CDR3 length: 15 residues. Germline-derived CDR1 and CDR2 are LGHDT and YNNKEL (reference sequence). J was trimmed by 4 bases and V by 3 bases; bases with no gene match: 1. Written as DNA, the CDR3 is TGTGCCAGCAGCCAGACTAGCGGGGTCACCGGGGAGCTGTTTTTT. Amino acid sequence: CASSQTSGVTGELFF.

This clonotype was recorded at least ten times. The chain carries TRBV11-2 and TRBJ2-7, with D perhaps TRBD1 (6 bases). With 5 bases removed from V and 0 bases from J, the gap between germline ends came to 8 bases. Germline CDR1 and CDR2: SGHAT and FQNNGV. This CDR3 region has 13 residues. CDR3 nucleotide sequence: TGTGCCAGCAGCACAGGGTACTCCTACGAGCAGTACTTC. Translation: CASSTGYSYEQYF.

This clonotype came up many times. The chain couples TRBV12-3 or TRBV12-4 to TRBJ2-7, with D perhaps TRBD1 (6 bases). CDR3 length: 13 residues. V lost 2 bases and J 6 bases, leaving 11 bases between the germline ends. CDR3 sequence (DNA): TGTGCCAGCAGTTTACTACAGGGAGCCGAGCAGTACTTC. Protein: CASSLLQGAEQYF.

This clonotype was picked up many times. The chain recombines TRBV5-1 with TRBJ1-2; D unclear. Germline lookup yields CDR1 SGHRS and CDR2 YFSETQ. Trimming cost V 3 bases and J 9 bases, with 18 bases left between them. CDR3 size: 14 residues. CDR3 residues: CASSSFYRRGSYTF. The DNA for the CDR3 is TGCGCCAGCAGCTCCTTCTACCGGCGCGGTAGCTACACCTTC.

This chain uses TRBV12-3 or TRBV12-4 with TRBJ1-6; no firm D call. The CDR3 consists of 12 residues. V lost 0 bases to trimming and J lost 11 bases, with 5 bases between them. The CDR3 reads CASSLAPTPLHF. CDR3 bases: TGTGCCAGCAGTTTAGCCCCTACACCCCTCCACTTT.

This clonotype was counted a few times. The chain joins TRBV2 to TRBJ2-3, with D perhaps TRBD1 or TRBD2 (5 bases each). The CDR3 loop spans 15 amino acids. V was pared by 3 bases and J by 2 bases, with 12 bases between. Germline V gene sequence: CDR1 SNHLY, CDR2 FYNNEI. The CDR3 coding sequence is TGTGCCAGCAGTGATGGGCAGGGAGACACAGATACGCAGTATTTT. It encodes CASSDGQGDTDTQYF.

The table lists this clonotype with many counts. The rearrangement links TRBV7-9 to TRBJ2-1; no clear D. Germline CDR1 reads SEHNR; CDR2 reads FQNEAQ (reference sequence). CDR3 size: 11 residues. V was trimmed by 4 bases and J by 8 bases, leaving 6 bases between them. The CDR3 nucleotides are TGTGCCAGCAGCTGGAGCTATGAGCAGTTCTTC. This sequence encodes CASSWSYEQFF.

This clonotype was observed many times. This sequence joins TRBV7-8 and TRBJ2-2; possibly TRBD1 for D (5 bases). Trimming cost V 5 bases and J 5 bases, with 15 bases left between them. The CDR3 extends over 15 amino acids. Germline V gene lookup returns CDR1 SGHVS and CDR2 FQNEAQ. CDR3 in DNA: TGTGCCAGCAGCCATACACCTCAGGGAACCGGGGAGCTGTTTTTT. As protein: CASSHTPQGTGELFF.

This clonotype was seen at least ten times. The V and J genes are TRBV10-3 and TRBJ1-1; D is undetermined. The length of the CDR3 is 12 residues. Between the trimmed V and J ends, which lost 6 bases and 6 bases, there was a span of 11 bases. Germline V gene sequence: CDR1 ENHRY, CDR2 SYGVKD. CDR3 bases: TGTGCCATCAGAGCCGGGTCGGCTGAAGCTTTCTTT. It specifies CAIRAGSAEAFF.

The sample holds a few counts of this clonotype. The chain combines TRBV7-2 with TRBJ2-7, with a tentative D call TRBD2 (6 bases). This CDR3 has 14 residues. Between the trimmed V and J ends, which lost 5 bases and 0 bases, there was a span of 11 bases. Germline V CDR1 and CDR2: SGHTA, FQGNSA. As DNA, the CDR3 is TGTGCCAGCAGCGGGTGGCGGGACTCCTACGAGCAGTACTTC. It encodes CASSGWRDSYEQYF.

This clonotype was picked up many times. The chain couples TRBV6-5 to TRBJ1-1; D is undetermined. CDR1 MNHEY and CDR2 SVGAGI come from the germline V gene. The CDR3 loop spans 13 amino acids. V dropped 2 bases and J dropped 12 bases, with 16 bases sitting between them. CDR3 DNA: TGTGCCAGCAGTTACGACACCTCCTCACCACCTTTCTTT. It specifies CASSYDTSSPPFF.